This T cell receptor beta chain came from a study of CD4 T cells in relation to SARS-CoV-2 and coronaviruses. Survey-level TCR-beta sequencing used DNA from CEF-cultured naive and memory CD4+ T cells. Clones were sequenced by immunoSEQ multiplex PCR, and TCRdb holds only the in-frame ones, with some missing. The sample holds around 45,000 clones, about four fifths seen once. Regarding this clone: What it binds is unknown.

The CDR3 is made up of 15 amino acids. The V and J ends lost 3 bases and 3 bases respectively, with 12 bases between them. CDR1 is LGHDT and CDR2 is YNNKEL in the germline V gene (reference sequence). Sample: naive CD4+ T cells from PBMCs, cultured in vitro. Subset here: naive CD4+ T cells isolated by negative enrichment. V is TRBV3-1 (or the pseudogene TRBV3-2) and J is TRBJ2-1, with a possible D match to TRBD2 (6 bases). This clonotype was sampled from an adult with COVID-19. This CDR3 is CASSHSGEDYNEQFF. The DNA of the CDR3 is TGTGCCAGCAGCCATTCGGGGGAGGACTACAATGAGCAGTTCTTC.